This is a list of T cell receptor beta chains from one sample in a study of blood T cell repertoires in COVID-19. Here immunoSEQ multiplex PCR was the method, and the copy in TCRdb shows in-frame clones only, minus some. This table holds some 250,000 clones, around three quarters found once. What was sequenced was peripheral blood. All receptors come from a woman at least 80 years old with acute or convalescent COVID-19. Each CDR3 is given with its conserved first and last residue. D genes are given only for firm matches. Size is stated for part of the rows, as once, few or many counts, or as a class when the clone is expanded.

>TRBD1|.|TRBV6-5|TRBJ1-1
TGTGCCAGCAGTTCGACAGGGTTAGGGATGAACACTGAAGCTTTCTTT
CASSSTGLGMNTEAFF
>.|.|TRBV2|TRBJ1-2
TGTGCCAGCAGTGAAAGTGGACAGACGGGGGGCTACACCTTC
CASSESGQTGGYTF
>TRBD2|.|TRBV9|TRBJ2-1
TGTGCCAGCAGCGTAGATAGCGGGGGGTATAATGAGCAGTTCTTC
CASSVDSGGYNEQFF
>.|.|TRBV19|TRBJ2-7
TGTGCCAGTAGTAGGACAGAAGCCTACGAGCAGTACTTC
CASSRTEAYEQYF
>.|.|TRBV21-1|TRBJ1-2
TGTGCCAGCACCGCCGGGCCAGGGAAAAATCTGTTCTACGGCTACACCTTC
CASTAGPGKNLFYGYTF
>.|.|TRBV2|TRBJ1-1
TGTGCCAGCAGTGAACTAGAGATCGTAGCTTTCTTT
CASSELEIVAFF
>.|once|TRBV7-9|TRBJ2-5
TGTGCCAGCAGCCCCGGCCGCGGAGAGACCCAGTACTTC
CASSPGRGETQYF
>TRBD1|.|TRBV27|TRBJ1-5
TGTGCCAGCAGTCGGGACAGGGGGCGTCAGCCCCAGCATTTT
CASSRDRGRQPQHF
>TRBD1|.|TRBV12-3/TRBV12-4|TRBJ1-2
TGTGCCAGCAGTTTACAGGGGGACTATGGCTACACCTTC
CASSLQGDYGYTF
>.|.|TRBV11-1|TRBJ2-4
TGTGCCAGCAGCCCTCCAGACACTTTCAAAAACATTCAGTACTTC
CASSPPDTFKNIQYF
>TRBD2|few|TRBV10-3|TRBJ2-7
TGTGCCATCAGTGATAGGCTAGCGGGAGACGAGCAGTACTTC
CAISDRLAGDEQYF
>.|.|TRBV6-5|TRBJ1-1
TGTGCCAGCAGTTACTCGGGACGGGGGGATGACGCTTTCTTT
CASSYSGRGDDAFF
>TRBD2|.|TRBV5-6|TRBJ2-3
TGTGCCAGCAGCTTGGGGCTAGCGGGGGGTATCGGGCAGTATTTT
CASSLGLAGGIGQYF
>.|.|TRBV18|TRBJ1-2
TGTGCCAGCTCACCACCCCCGACAGGACACGGTGGCTACACCTTC
CASSPPPTGHGGYTF
>TRBD2|.|TRBV2|TRBJ2-2
TGTGCCAGCAGGGGACTAGCGTCGAACACCGGGGAGCTGTTTTTT
CASRGLASNTGELFF
>.|.|TRBV11-2|TRBJ2-7
TGTGCCAGCAGCGTCGCCTACGAGCAGTACTTC
CASSVAYEQYF
>TRBD1|.|TRBV10-2|TRBJ1-4
TGCGCCAGCAGTAGGACAGGGGATGAAAAACTGTTTTTT
CASSRTGDEKLFF
>.|few|TRBV10-3|TRBJ1-1
TGTGCCATCAGTGACGGGATGAACACTGAAGCTTTCTTT
CAISDGMNTEAFF
>.|.|TRBV25-1|TRBJ1-1
TGTGCCAGCAGTGAACGTCGGGGCAGGGGTTACACTGAAGCTTTCTTT
CASSERRGRGYTEAFF
>.|few|TRBV5-4|TRBJ1-2
TGTGCCAGCAGCTTGGCAGGGGTGAACTATGGCTACACCTTC
CASSLAGVNYGYTF
>.|.|TRBV6-1|TRBJ1-1
TGTGCCAGCAGTGAATTGGCGGGAAACACTGAAGCTTTCTTT
CASSELAGNTEAFF
>.|.|TRBV5-4|TRBJ1-5
TGTGCCAGCAGCCCCGACAGGAATCAGCCCCAGCATTTT
CASSPDRNQPQHF
>TRBD1|once|TRBV3-1/TRBV3-2|TRBJ2-1
TGTGCCAGCAGCCTCGGGACAGGCCGCGGGAATGAGCAGTTCTTC
CASSLGTGRGNEQFF
>TRBD2|.|TRBV5-4|TRBJ2-3
TGTGCCAGCAGCTCGACTAGCCCGAAGGGTACGCAGTATTTT
CASSSTSPKGTQYF
>.|.|TRBV7-9|TRBJ1-4
TGTGCCAGCAGCTTACAGGCAGCCCGGGAAAAACTGTTTTTT
CASSLQAAREKLFF
>TRBD1|.|TRBV2|TRBJ2-1
TGTGCCAGCAATTATCAGAAGGGGGCGGATGAGCAGTTCTTC
CASNYQKGADEQFF
>.|.|TRBV2|TRBJ1-4
TGTGCCAGCGGGAGGACACCTAGTGAAAAACTGTTTTTT
CASGRTPSEKLFF
>.|.|TRBV30|TRBJ1-4
TGTGCCTGGAGGATGGGAGACAAGGGCGGAAAACTGTTTTTT
CAWRMGDKGGKLFF
>TRBD2|.|TRBV5-4|TRBJ2-1
TGTGCCAGCAGCCCCCAGGGGCGGGGGGCCAATGAGCAGTTCTTC
CASSPQGRGANEQFF
>TRBD1|few|TRBV9|TRBJ2-7
TGTGCCAGCAGCCCCCCCGGGACAGCCGGACTCTACGAGCAGTACTTC
CASSPPGTAGLYEQYF
>TRBD1|few|TRBV2|TRBJ1-2
TGTGCCAGCAGTGAACAGGGGGTGCGGTATGGCTACACCTTC
CASSEQGVRYGYTF
>.|.|TRBV3-1/TRBV3-2|TRBJ1-1
TGTGCCAGCAGCCACATACTGGGCCACACTGAAGCTTTCTTT
CASSHILGHTEAFF
>.|.|TRBV12-3/TRBV12-4|TRBJ2-7
TGTGCCAGCAGTTTGGTAAGGGGCGAGCAGTACTTC
CASSLVRGEQYF
>.|once|TRBV5-1|TRBJ1-2
TGCGCCAGCAGCTTCGGGACAAATGATGTGACTCATGGCTACACCTTC
CASSFGTNDVTHGYTF
>.|once|TRBV28|TRBJ1-2
TGTGCCAGCAGTTTTTCTCGGTTATACTATGGCTACACCTTC
CASSFSRLYYGYTF
>.|.|TRBV18|TRBJ1-1
TGTGCCAGCTCACCAACAGGGCCAAAGGGTGAAGCTTTCTTT
CASSPTGPKGEAFF
>TRBD2|.|TRBV4-1|TRBJ2-5
TGCGCCAGCAGCCCCCCGGGGGGGACGGGGGAGACCCAGTACTTC
CASSPPGGTGETQYF
>TRBD1|.|TRBV6-2/TRBV6-3|TRBJ1-5
TGTGCCAGCAGTCGGAGCCTGGGGACAGGATATCAGCCCCAGCATTTT
CASSRSLGTGYQPQHF
>.|.|TRBV7-2|TRBJ1-5
TGTGCCAGCAGCTCCCGTAGCAATCAGCCCCAGCATTTT
CASSSRSNQPQHF
>TRBD1|.|TRBV18|TRBJ2-5
TGTGCCAGCTCATCGATCGGGACAGGGGGCTGGCAGACCCAGTACTTC
CASSSIGTGGWQTQYF
>TRBD1|.|TRBV2|TRBJ2-7
TGTGCCAGCAGTGGACAGGGAAACTACGAGCAGTACTTC
CASSGQGNYEQYF
>TRBD2|.|TRBV19|TRBJ2-7
TGTGCCAGTAGCCCCCCCGGGGGGAACTCCTACGAGCAGTACTTC
CASSPPGGNSYEQYF
>TRBD1|.|TRBV5-1|TRBJ2-1
TGCGCCAGCAGCTTGGGACAGGGGTTGGGAGAGCAGTTCTTC
CASSLGQGLGEQFF
>.|.|TRBV6-5|TRBJ1-2
TGTGCCAGCATTCCGGCGGGAGGGGGGTATGGCTACACCTTC
CASIPAGGGYGYTF
>TRBD1|.|TRBV29-1|TRBJ1-2
TGCAGCGCCGCCCTGGGACAGGGAACTAACTATGGCTACACCTTC
CSAALGQGTNYGYTF
>TRBD2|.|TRBV29-1|TRBJ2-1
TGCAGCGCCGTCAGAAATCCGGGACTAGCTTACAGTGAGCAGTTCTTC
CSAVRNPGLAYSEQFF
>.|.|TRBV4-2|TRBJ2-1
TGTGCCAGCAGCCTCGACATTATTCGATACAATGAGCAGTTCTTC
CASSLDIIRYNEQFF
>.|.|TRBV6-5|TRBJ1-1
TGTGCCAGCAGTTCTATAGACAGACTGAACACTGAAGCTTTCTTT
CASSSIDRLNTEAFF
>.|.|TRBV18|TRBJ1-4
TGTGCCAGCTCACCCGACAGGACCACCGGAGTAAGTGAAAAACTGTTTTTT
CASSPDRTTGVSEKLFF
>TRBD1|.|TRBV19|TRBJ1-1
TGTGCCAGCACGAGGACAGGTCTGAACACTGAAGCTTTCTTT
CASTRTGLNTEAFF
>.|.|TRBV28|TRBJ1-5
TGTGCCAGCAGTTTCAGCCTTTCCCGGACAGAACTAAATCAGCCCCAGCATTTT
CASSFSLSRTELNQPQHF
>.|.|TRBV13|TRBJ1-1
TGTGCCAGCAGCTCCCCAGAGGGAGGGCACACTGAAGCTTTCTTT
CASSSPEGGHTEAFF